These 28 T cell receptor beta chains were all obtained from the same sample, sequenced in a study of cytomegalovirus exposure and HLA in healthy donors. The PCR ran on 60 Vbeta and 13 Jbeta primers. Here immunoSEQ multiplex PCR was the method, and the copy in TCRdb shows in-frame clones only, minus some. The repertoire holds 150,000 to 200,000 clones, 77% seen once, with approximately 1.8% in the top ten. The sequencing sample was made of PBMCs. The source is a woman aged 30 to 39 in good health and CMV-seronegative.

This chain links TRBV6-5 with TRBJ2-1, with 7 nucleotides matching TRBD1. CDR1 and CDR2 from the germline V gene are MNHEY and SVGAGI. This CDR3 comprises 16 residues. V lost 1 base, J lost 8 bases, and 11 bases stayed unmatched. CDR3 protein: CASSYYQTGIGDEQFF. In DNA, the CDR3 is TGTGCCAGCAGTTACTACCAGACAGGGATAGGCGATGAGCAGTTCTTC.

This clone appeared once. The chain links TRBV6-6 to TRBJ2-1, with a weak D call TRBD1 (5 bases). CDR1 is MNHNY, CDR2 SVGAGI, per germline (reference sequence). The CDR3 contains 15 residues. V was shortened by 2 bases and J by 8 bases, with 16 bases between the two germline ends. The CDR3 here is CASSYLNRFSDEQFF. The CDR3 DNA follows: TGTGCCAGCAGTTACCTAAACAGGTTTTCGGATGAGCAGTTCTTC.

The chain carries TRBV6-5 and TRBJ2-1, with 8 bases that match TRBD2. Germline values: CDR1 MNHEY, CDR2 SVGAGI. This CDR3 spans 15 amino acids. With 2 bases clipped from V and 7 bases from J, the junction kept 7 bases outside the gene matches. Here the CDR3 DNA reads TGTGCCAGCAGTTACGCGGGGGGTATGATGAATGAGCAGTTCTTC. Protein: CASSYAGGMMNEQFF.

The chain employs TRBV5-1 and TRBJ1-2, with a weak D call TRBD1 (5 bases). Germline V gives CDR1 SGHRS, CDR2 YFSETQ. Trimming left V 0 bases short and J 6 bases short, with 12 bases between. The CDR3 totals 14 residues. CDR3 nucleotide sequence: TGCGCCAGCAGCTTGGCCAGGGAATTGGATGGCTACACCTTC. Protein sequence: CASSLARELDGYTF.

The V gene is TRBV4-1, the J gene TRBJ1-3, with unresolved D. Germline CDR1 is MGHRA and CDR2 is YSYEKL. Trimming shortened V by 1 base and J by 3 bases, and 10 bases separated the two germline ends. The CDR3 consists of 15 residues. CDR3 coding DNA: TGCGCCAGCAGCCAAGGGAGAGTTCTTGGAAACACCATATATTTT. Translating it yields CASSQGRVLGNTIYF.

V is TRBV7-2 and J is TRBJ2-1; 8 nucleotides align to TRBD1. Germline assignment: CDR1 SGHTA and CDR2 FQGNSA. The CDR3 covers 14 residues. The trim removed 8 bases at V and 7 bases at J, leaving 10 bases unmatched. In nucleotides, the CDR3 is TGTGCCAGCCGCCAGGGGGCCATAATGAATGAGCAGTTCTTC. The encoded protein is CASRQGAIMNEQFF.

The chain employs TRBV9 and TRBJ2-3; TRBD2 is a possible D gene (7 bases). The CDR3 length is 15 residues. Trimming took off 4 bases at V and 3 bases at J, with 15 bases between the two ends. Per the germline V gene, CDR1 is SGDLS and CDR2 is YYNGEE. The CDR3 region is CASSSGVGGTDTQYF. The CDR3 bases are TGTGCCAGCAGCAGCGGGGTAGGGGGGACAGATACGCAGTATTTT.

The chain recombines TRBV28 with TRBJ1-1; possible D gene TRBD1, 5 bases. The CDR3 is 14 residues long. Germline CDR1 MDHEN, CDR2 SYDVKM. Trimming removed 3 bases from V and 2 bases from J, with 10 bases in between. The CDR3 sequence is CASSLGQANTEAFF. The CDR3 bases are TGTGCCAGCAGTTTGGGGCAAGCAAACACTGAAGCTTTCTTT.

The V and J genes are TRBV7-9 and TRBJ1-5, with D hard to call. Trimming stripped 0 bases from V and 7 bases from J, with 10 bases between. Germline V CDR1 and CDR2: SEHNR, FQNEAQ (reference sequence). The CDR3 contains 14 residues. CDR3 sequence (DNA): TGTGCCAGCAGCTTAGCGGGCTCTCGGCAGCCCCAGCATTTT. Translated: CASSLAGSRQPQHF.

This chain joins TRBV10-1 and TRBJ2-7, with TRBD2 matching over 9 bases. Trimming at V came to 3 bases and at J to 3 bases, leaving 6 bases not matched to a gene. This CDR3 is 15 amino acids long. Germline assignment: CDR1 WNHNN and CDR2 SYGVQD (reference sequence). CDR3 sequence (DNA): TGCGCCAGCAGTGACTATAGCGGGGGTGTCTACGAGCAGTACTTC. Amino acid sequence: CASSDYSGGVYEQYF.

The chain joins TRBV27 to TRBJ2-3; D is possibly TRBD1 (5 bases). Trimming stripped 6 bases from V and 1 base from J, with 20 bases between. The germline CDR1 and CDR2 sequences are MNHEY and SMNVEV (reference sequence). CDR3 size: 17 residues. The CDR3 protein is CASRNRLQAGGTDTQYF. In DNA, the CDR3 is TGTGCCAGCAGAAATCGGCTACAGGCTGGTGGCACAGATACGCAGTATTTT.

The chain combines TRBV25-1 with TRBJ1-1, with TRBD1 identical over 10 bases. V trimming: 0 bases; J trimming: 5 bases; junction bases outside the gene matches: 6. The germline gives CDR1 MGHDK, CDR2 SYGVNS. This CDR3 spans 16 amino acids. CDR3 in amino acids: CASSEYGTGDRTEAFF. The CDR3 DNA follows: TGTGCCAGCAGTGAATATGGGACAGGGGATAGGACTGAAGCTTTCTTT.

The rearrangement joins TRBV18 to TRBJ2-7; D not resolved. Per the germline V gene, CDR1 is KGHSH and CDR2 is LQKENI. V lost 6 bases, J lost 7 bases, and 10 bases lay in between. The CDR3 is 11 residues long. In nucleotides, the CDR3 is TGTGCCAGCTCCCTGACTCAGGAGCAGTACTTC. Protein product: CASSLTQEQYF.

The genes are TRBV6-5 and TRBJ2-3; TRBD2 is a possible D gene (5 bases). CDR1 MNHEY and CDR2 SVGAGI come from the germline V gene. Trimming left V 2 bases short and J 0 bases short, with 6 bases between. The CDR3 totals 14 residues. The CDR3 DNA is TGTGCCAGCAGTTACCGAGGGAGCACAGATACGCAGTATTTT. It codes for CASSYRGSTDTQYF.

The chain recombines TRBV11-3 with TRBJ2-2; 7 bases line up with TRBD1. V lost 3 bases, J lost 5 bases, and 0 bases stayed unmatched. The CDR3 is 13 amino acids. Germline V CDR1 and CDR2: SGHNT, YENEEA. The CDR3 DNA reads as TGTGCCAGCAGCTTGGGACAGACCGGGGAGCTGTTTTTT. Translation gives CASSLGQTGELFF.

This clone has only a few counts. This rearrangement joins TRBV29-1 to TRBJ1-1; 7 bases line up with TRBD1. The CDR3 runs to 13 residues. The germline gives CDR1 SQVTM, CDR2 ANQGSEA. J lost 6 bases, V lost 3 bases, and 7 bases had no gene match. The CDR3 loop is CSVERDRSAEAFF. In DNA, the CDR3 is TGCAGCGTTGAGAGGGACAGAAGCGCTGAAGCTTTCTTT.

This chain joins TRBV4-3 and TRBJ2-5; perhaps TRBD1 as D (5 bases). Near its end, the DNA agrees better with TRBJ2-7, so the J call may be wrong. Germline assignment: CDR1 LGHNA and CDR2 YSLEER. The CDR3 covers 14 residues. The CDR3 DNA reads as TGCGCCAGCAGCCAAGTAGGGGCCTCTTACGAGCAGTACTTC. This translates into CASSQVGASYEQYF.

The genes are TRBV7-9 and TRBJ1-1; D not certain. The CDR3 is 14 residues long. V lost 2 bases to trimming and J lost 4 bases, with 11 bases between them. The germline gives CDR1 SEHNR, CDR2 FQNEAQ (reference sequence). CDR3 sequence (DNA): TGTGCCAGCAGCTTATTGGAGGGTCCCACTGAAGCTTTCTTT. It translates to CASSLLEGPTEAFF.

The chain employs TRBV29-1 and TRBJ2-3; the D gene is possibly TRBD1 (7 bases). Per germline, CDR1 SQVTM and CDR2 ANQGSEA. The CDR3 runs 12 residues. Deletions cut 5 bases from V and 5 bases from J, with 11 bases between. Here the CDR3 reads CSVTQGGDTQYF. The CDR3 DNA follows: TGCAGCGTTACCCAGGGGGGAGATACGCAGTATTTT.

This clone was seen a few times. V usage is TRBV6-8 and J usage is TRBJ2-7; 7 nucleotides match TRBD1. The CDR3 contains 17 residues. V shed 2 bases and J 1 base; nucleotides not matched to a gene: 11. Germline CDR1 reads MNHGY; CDR2 reads SAAAGT. CDR3 sequence reads: CASSYPPGQAISYEQYF. CDR3 in DNA: TGTGCCAGCAGTTACCCTCCCGGACAGGCGATTTCCTACGAGCAGTACTTC.

The chain links TRBV12-5 to TRBJ1-3; D might be TRBD1 (6 bases). V gave up 0 bases and J gave up 3 bases, with 12 bases separating them. Germline V lookup: CDR1 LGHNT, CDR2 FRNRAP. This CDR3 is built from 16 residues. CDR3: CASGLVNRAGGNTIYF. Here the CDR3 DNA reads TGTGCTAGTGGTTTGGTAAACAGGGCGGGTGGAAACACCATATATTTT.

The chain has TRBV15 and TRBJ2-2; 12 nucleotides match TRBD2. The CDR3 covers 16 residues. The V and J ends lost 10 bases and 1 base, in that order; junction bases with no gene match: 7. The germline CDR1 and CDR2 sequences are LNHNV and YYDKDF (reference sequence). The CDR3, as DNA: TGTGCCATCGGACTAGCGGGAAATTTGAACACCGGGGAGCTGTTTTTT. This gives the protein CAIGLAGNLNTGELFF. Variable domain in full (rest from reference TRBV15 and TRBJ2-2): DAMVIQNPRYQVTQFGKPVTLSCSQTLNHNVMYWYQQKSSQAPKLLFHYYDKDFNNEADTPDNFQSRRPNTSFCFLDIRSPGLGDTAMYLCAIGLAGNLNTGELFFGEGSRLTVL.

V gene TRBV11-2 combines with J gene TRBJ2-7; D is perhaps TRBD1 (6 bases). Germline CDR1 is SGHAT and CDR2 is FQNNGV. This CDR3 region has 15 residues. Between the trimmed V and J ends, which lost 1 base and 2 bases, there was a span of 12 bases. The CDR3 DNA sequence: TGTGCCAGCAGCTTAGGGGACATAATACCCTACGAGCAGTACTTC. It yields the protein CASSLGDIIPYEQYF.

The rearrangement uses TRBV27 and TRBJ1-1; 7 bases are a match to TRBD1. The CDR3 runs 13 residues. The V and J ends lost 6 bases and 4 bases, in that order; junction bases with no gene match: 5. From germline, CDR1 is MNHEY and CDR2 SMNVEV (reference sequence). CDR3 in DNA: TGTGCCAGCAGACCAGGGGGAGGCACTGAAGCTTTCTTT. Residues: CASRPGGGTEAFF.

J is TRBJ1-6 and V is TRBV30, with D unclear. Trimming removed 1 base from V and 7 bases from J, with 17 bases in between. Germline-derived CDR1 and CDR2 are GTSNPN and SVGIG (reference sequence). The CDR3 covers 16 residues. The CDR3 DNA sequence: TGTGCCTGGAGTGGAGGGTCTGGGCGCGGGAATTCACCCCTCCACTTT. This codes for CAWSGGSGRGNSPLHF.

This chain connects TRBV2 to TRBJ2-7; TRBD1 is a possible D gene (5 bases). There are 14 residues in the CDR3. The V gene lost 5 bases and the J gene lost 2 bases, with 13 bases spanning the gap. Germline CDR1 and CDR2: SNHLY and FYNNEI. The CDR3 loop is CASSTSDIPYEQYF. Here the CDR3 DNA reads TGTGCCAGCAGTACCTCGGACATTCCCTACGAGCAGTACTTC.

The chain employs TRBV19 and TRBJ1-1, with unresolved D. Germline-derived CDR1 and CDR2 are LNHDA and SQIVND (reference sequence). V was pared by 6 bases and J by 2 bases, with 10 bases between. This CDR3 contains 13 residues. The CDR3 sequence is CASSGNRNTEAFF. DNA for the CDR3: TGTGCCAGTAGCGGAAACAGAAACACTGAAGCTTTCTTT.

The gene calls are TRBV28 and TRBJ1-5; 10 bases fit TRBD1. Germline loops: CDR1 MDHEN, CDR2 SYDVKM. J lost 1 base, V lost 3 bases, and 9 bases had no gene match. The CDR3 runs to 18 residues. CDR3 loop: CASSFFPDRGDSNQPQHF. Written as DNA, the CDR3 is TGTGCCAGCAGTTTTTTCCCGGACAGGGGGGACAGCAATCAGCCCCAGCATTTT.